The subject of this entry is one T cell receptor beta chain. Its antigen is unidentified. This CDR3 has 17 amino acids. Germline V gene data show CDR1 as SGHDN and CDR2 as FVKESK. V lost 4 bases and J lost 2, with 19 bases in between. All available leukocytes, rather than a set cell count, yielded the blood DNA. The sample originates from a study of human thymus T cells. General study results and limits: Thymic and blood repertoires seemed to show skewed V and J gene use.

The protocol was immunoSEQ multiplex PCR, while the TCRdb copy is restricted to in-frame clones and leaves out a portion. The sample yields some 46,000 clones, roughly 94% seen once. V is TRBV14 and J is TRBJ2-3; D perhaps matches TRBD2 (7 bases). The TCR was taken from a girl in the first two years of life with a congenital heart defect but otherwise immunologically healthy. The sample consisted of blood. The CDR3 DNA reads TGTGCCAGCAGCCGCTGGACTAGAGGGGGTATCACAGATACGCAGTATTTT. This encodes CASSRWTRGGITDTQYF.